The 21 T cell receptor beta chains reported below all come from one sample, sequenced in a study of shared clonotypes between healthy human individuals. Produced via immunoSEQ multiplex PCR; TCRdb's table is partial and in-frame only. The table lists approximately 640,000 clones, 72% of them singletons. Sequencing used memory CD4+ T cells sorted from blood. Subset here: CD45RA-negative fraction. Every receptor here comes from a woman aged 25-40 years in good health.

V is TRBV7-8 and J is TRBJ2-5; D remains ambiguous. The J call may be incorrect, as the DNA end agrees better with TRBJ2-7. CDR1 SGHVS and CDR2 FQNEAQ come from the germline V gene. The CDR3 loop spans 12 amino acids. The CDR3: CASSFARNEQYF. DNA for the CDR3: TGTGCCAGCAGCTTTGCTAGGAACGAGCAGTACTTC.

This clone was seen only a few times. CDR3 region: CASSFLGNSGANVLTF. The CDR3 DNA reads TGCGCCAGCAGCTTTCTCGGAAACTCTGGGGCCAACGTCCTGACTTTC. This chain joins TRBV5-1 and TRBJ2-6; unclear D gene. Per the germline V gene, CDR1 is SGHRS and CDR2 is YFSETQ. The CDR3 is 16 amino acids. The V gene lost 2 bases and the J gene lost 0 bases, with 9 bases spanning the gap.

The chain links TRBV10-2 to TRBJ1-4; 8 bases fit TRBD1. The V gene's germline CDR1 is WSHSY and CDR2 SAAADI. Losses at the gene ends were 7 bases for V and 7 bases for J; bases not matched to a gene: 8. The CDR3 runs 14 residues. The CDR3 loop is CASTTEGTGEKLFF. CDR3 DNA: TGCGCCAGCACAACCGAAGGGACAGGTGAAAAACTGTTTTTT.

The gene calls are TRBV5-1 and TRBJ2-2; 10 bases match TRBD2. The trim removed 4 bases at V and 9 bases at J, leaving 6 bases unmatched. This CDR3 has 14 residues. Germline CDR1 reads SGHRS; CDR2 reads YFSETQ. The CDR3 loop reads CASSTAGGPRELFF. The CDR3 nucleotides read TGCGCCAGCAGCACAGCGGGAGGGCCAAGGGAGCTGTTTTTT.

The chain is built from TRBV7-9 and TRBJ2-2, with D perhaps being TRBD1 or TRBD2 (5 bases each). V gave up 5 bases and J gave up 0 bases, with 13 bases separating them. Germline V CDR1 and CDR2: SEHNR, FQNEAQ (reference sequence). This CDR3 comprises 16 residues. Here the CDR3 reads CASSPQLGANTGELFF. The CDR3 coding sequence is TGTGCCAGCAGCCCACAACTGGGGGCGAACACCGGGGAGCTGTTTTTT. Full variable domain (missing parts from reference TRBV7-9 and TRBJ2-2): DTGVSQNPRHKITKRGQNVTFRCDPISEHNRLYWYRQTLGQGPEFLTYFQNEAQLEKSRLLSDRFSAERPKGSFSTLEIQRTEQGDSAMYLCASSPQLGANTGELFFGEGSRLTVL.

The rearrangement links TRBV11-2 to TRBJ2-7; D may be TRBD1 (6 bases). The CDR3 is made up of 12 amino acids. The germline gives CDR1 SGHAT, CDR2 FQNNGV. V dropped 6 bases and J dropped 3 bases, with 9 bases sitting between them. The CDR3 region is CASRQGYYEQYF. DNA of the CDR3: TGTGCCAGCAGGCAGGGGTACTACGAGCAGTACTTC.

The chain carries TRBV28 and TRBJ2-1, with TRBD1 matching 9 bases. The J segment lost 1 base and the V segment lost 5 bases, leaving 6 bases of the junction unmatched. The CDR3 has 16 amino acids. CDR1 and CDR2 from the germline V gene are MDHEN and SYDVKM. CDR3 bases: TGTGCCAGCAGTCGGGATGGGACAGGGTCCTACAATGAGCAGTTCTTC. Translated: CASSRDGTGSYNEQFF. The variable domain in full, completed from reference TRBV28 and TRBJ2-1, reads DVKVTQSSRYLVKRTGEKVFLECVQDMDHENMFWYRQDPGLGLRLIYFSYDVKMKEKGDIPEGYSVSREKKERFSLILESASTNQTSMYLCASSRDGTGSYNEQFFGPGTRLTVL.

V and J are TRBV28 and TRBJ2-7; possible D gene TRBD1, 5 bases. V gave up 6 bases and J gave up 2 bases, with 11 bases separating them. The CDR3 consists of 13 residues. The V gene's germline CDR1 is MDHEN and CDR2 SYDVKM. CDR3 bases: TGTGCCAGCAGCTATAGGGGTCCCTACGAGCAGTACTTC. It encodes CASSYRGPYEQYF.

The CDR3 DNA reads TGTGCCAGCAGCTTTGGGACAGGGAACAAAGAGACCCAGTACTTC. Amino acid sequence: CASSFGTGNKETQYF. The chain joins TRBV7-9 to TRBJ2-5; 9 bases map to TRBD1. With V trimmed by 3 bases and J by 3 bases, 5 bases remained unmatched. The CDR3 sequence is 15 residues long. CDR1 is SEHNR, CDR2 FQNEAQ, per germline (reference sequence). Variable domain in full (rest from reference TRBV7-9 and TRBJ2-5): DTGVSQNPRHKITKRGQNVTFRCDPISEHNRLYWYRQTLGQGPEFLTYFQNEAQLEKSRLLSDRFSAERPKGSFSTLEIQRTEQGDSAMYLCASSFGTGNKETQYFGPGTRLLVL.

In DNA form, the CDR3 reads TGCGCCAGCAGCTTTGTGTCAGATAGCAATCAGCCCCAGCATTTT. The encoded protein is CASSFVSDSNQPQHF. The chain uses TRBV5-1 and TRBJ1-5, with D unresolved. Per germline, CDR1 SGHRS and CDR2 YFSETQ. This CDR3 spans 15 amino acids. V lost 2 bases and J 0 bases, leaving 9 bases between the germline ends.

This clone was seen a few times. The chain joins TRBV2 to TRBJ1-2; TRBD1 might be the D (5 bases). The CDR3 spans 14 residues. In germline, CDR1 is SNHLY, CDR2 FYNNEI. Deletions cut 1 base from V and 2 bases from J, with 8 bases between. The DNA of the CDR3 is TGTGCCAGCAGTGAAGAGACAGTAAACTATGGCTACACCTTC. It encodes CASSEETVNYGYTF. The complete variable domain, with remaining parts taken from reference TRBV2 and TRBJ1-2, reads EPEVTQTPSHQVTQMGQEVILRCVPISNHLYFYWYRQILGQKVEFLVSFYNNEISEKSEIFDDQFSVERPDGSNFTLKIRSTKLEDSAMYFCASSEETVNYGYTFGSGTRLTVV.

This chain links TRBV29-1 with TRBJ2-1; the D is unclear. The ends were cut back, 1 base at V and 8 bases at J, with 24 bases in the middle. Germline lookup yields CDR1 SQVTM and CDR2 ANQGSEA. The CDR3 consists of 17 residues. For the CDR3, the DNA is TGCAGCGTTGAAGGTTTAGGGTCCGCTCCCGCGGCGGATGAGCAGTTCTTC. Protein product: CSVEGLGSAPAADEQFF.

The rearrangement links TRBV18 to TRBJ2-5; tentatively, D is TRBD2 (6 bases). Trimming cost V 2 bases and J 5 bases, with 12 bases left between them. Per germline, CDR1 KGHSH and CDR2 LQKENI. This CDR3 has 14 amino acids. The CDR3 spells CASSPVGGWETQYF. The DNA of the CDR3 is TGTGCCAGCTCACCAGTCGGGGGTTGGGAGACCCAGTACTTC.

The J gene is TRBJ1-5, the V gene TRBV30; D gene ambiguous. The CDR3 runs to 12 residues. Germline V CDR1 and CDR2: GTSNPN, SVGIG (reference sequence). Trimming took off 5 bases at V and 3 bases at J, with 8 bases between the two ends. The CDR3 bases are TGTGCCTGGGACAAAAACAATCAGCCCCAGCATTTT. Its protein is CAWDKNNQPQHF. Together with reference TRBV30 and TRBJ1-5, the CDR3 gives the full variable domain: SQTIHQWPATLVQPVGSPLSLECTVEGTSNPNLYWYRQAAGRGLQLLFYSVGIGQISSEVPQNLSASRPQDRQFILSSKKLLLSDSGFYLCAWDKNNQPQHFGDGTRLSIL.

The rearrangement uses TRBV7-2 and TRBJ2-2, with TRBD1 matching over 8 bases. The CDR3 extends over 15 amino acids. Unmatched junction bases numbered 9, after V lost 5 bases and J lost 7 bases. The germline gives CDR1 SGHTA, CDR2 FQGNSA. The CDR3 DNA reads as TGTGCCAGCAGCCATAGACAGGGGTCTGACGGGGAGCTGTTTTTT. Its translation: CASSHRQGSDGELFF.

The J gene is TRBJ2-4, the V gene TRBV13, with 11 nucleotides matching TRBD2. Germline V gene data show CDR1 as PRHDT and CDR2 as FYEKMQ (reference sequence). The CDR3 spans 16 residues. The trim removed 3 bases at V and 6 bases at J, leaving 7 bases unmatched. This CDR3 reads CASSFGLAGSPNIQYF. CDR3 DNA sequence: TGTGCCAGCAGCTTCGGACTAGCGGGTTCCCCAAACATTCAGTACTTC. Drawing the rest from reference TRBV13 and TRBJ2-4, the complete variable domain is AAGVIQSPRHLIKEKRETATLKCYPIPRHDTVYWYQQGPGQDPQFLISFYEKMQSDKGSIPDRFSAQQFSDYHSELNMSSLELGDSALYFCASSFGLAGSPNIQYFGAGTRLSVL.

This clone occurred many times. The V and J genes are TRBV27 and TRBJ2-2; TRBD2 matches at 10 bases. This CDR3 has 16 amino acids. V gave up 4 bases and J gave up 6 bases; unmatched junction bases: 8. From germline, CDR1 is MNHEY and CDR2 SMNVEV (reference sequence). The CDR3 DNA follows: TGTGCCAGCAGTTCTATCCTAGCGGGAGTCTCCGGGGAGCTGTTTTTT. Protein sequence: CASSSILAGVSGELFF.

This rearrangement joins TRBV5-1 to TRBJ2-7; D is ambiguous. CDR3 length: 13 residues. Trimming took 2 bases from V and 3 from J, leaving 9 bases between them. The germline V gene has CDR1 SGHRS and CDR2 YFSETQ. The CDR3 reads CASSFDVRYEQYF. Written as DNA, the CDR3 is TGCGCCAGCAGCTTTGACGTTCGCTACGAGCAGTACTTC.

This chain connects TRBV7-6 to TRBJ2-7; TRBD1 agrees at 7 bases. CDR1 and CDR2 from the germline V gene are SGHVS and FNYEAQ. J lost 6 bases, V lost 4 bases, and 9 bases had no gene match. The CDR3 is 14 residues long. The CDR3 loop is CASSSQGRWGEQYF. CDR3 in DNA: TGTGCCAGCAGCTCACAGGGGCGTTGGGGCGAGCAGTACTTC.

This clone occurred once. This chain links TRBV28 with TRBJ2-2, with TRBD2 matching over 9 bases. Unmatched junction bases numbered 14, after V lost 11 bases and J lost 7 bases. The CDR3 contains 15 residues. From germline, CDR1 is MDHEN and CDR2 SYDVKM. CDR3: CAAWAGGGQNGELFF. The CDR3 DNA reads TGTGCCGCCTGGGCGGGGGGGGGACAGAACGGGGAGCTGTTTTTT.

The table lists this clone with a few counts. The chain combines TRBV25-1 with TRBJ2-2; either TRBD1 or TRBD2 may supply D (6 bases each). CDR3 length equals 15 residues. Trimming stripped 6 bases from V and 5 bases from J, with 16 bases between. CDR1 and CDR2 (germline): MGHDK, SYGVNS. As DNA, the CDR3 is TGTGCCAGCAGCGGACTACAGGGAGGAACCGGGGAGCTGTTTTTT. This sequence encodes CASSGLQGGTGELFF.